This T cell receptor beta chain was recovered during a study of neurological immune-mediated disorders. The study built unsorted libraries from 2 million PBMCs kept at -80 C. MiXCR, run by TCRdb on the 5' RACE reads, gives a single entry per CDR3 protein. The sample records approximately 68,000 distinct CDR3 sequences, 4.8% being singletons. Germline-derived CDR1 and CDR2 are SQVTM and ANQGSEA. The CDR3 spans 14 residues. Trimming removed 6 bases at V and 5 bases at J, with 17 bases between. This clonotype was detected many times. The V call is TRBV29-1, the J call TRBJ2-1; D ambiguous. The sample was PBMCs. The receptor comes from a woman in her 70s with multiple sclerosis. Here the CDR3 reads CSVLLVLRDNEQFF. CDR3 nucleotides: TGCAGCGTACTACTGGTGCTTAGGGACAATGAGCAGTTCTTC.